This T cell receptor (beta chain) was identified during a study of control samples from healthy donors and cancer patients. This clone was recorded once. TCRdb keeps only in-frame clones here, not all; method: immunoSEQ multiplex PCR. Among some 120,000 clones listed, 75% to 90% were seen once. The specimen was PBMCs. The source of this sequence is a woman aged 45-65 years with colorectal cancer.

The DNA for the CDR3 is TGTGCCAGCAGTTCTCGCCTTAGTGCTGGGGCCAACGTCCTGACTTTC. Its translation: CASSSRLSAGANVLTF. V is TRBV6-5 and J is TRBJ2-6; D call uncertain. Germline V gene data show CDR1 as MNHEY and CDR2 as SVGAGI. V lost 4 bases, J lost 2 bases, and 12 bases lay in between. The CDR3 runs to 16 residues.